This T cell receptor beta chain was sequenced during a study of beta chain features in type 1 diabetes. In this sample, this clone turned up a few times. Its target is unknown. Study-wide points: Type 1 diabetes patients had moderately but significantly shorter TCRB CDR3s in all four CD4+ subsets.

TCRB transcripts that were expressed got sequenced, as all of the isolated RNA had been reverse transcribed. This table comes from immunoSEQ multiplex PCR, and its TCRdb copy is limited to in-frame clones, with some not included. The data hold about 640,000 clones, with over 10% observed a single time. This sequence originates from a man aged 30 to 39 with type 1 diabetes. Sequences were obtained from naive CD4+ T cells from blood.

DNA of the CDR3: TGTGCCTGGAGTGTACAGGATAATTCACCCCTCCACTTT. It is translated as CAWSVQDNSPLHF. The chain uses TRBV30 and TRBJ1-6; tentatively, D is TRBD1 (5 bases). Germline CDR1 GTSNPN, CDR2 SVGIG (reference sequence). Trimming shortened V by 0 bases and J by 5 bases, and 5 bases separated the two germline ends. The CDR3 loop spans 13 amino acids. The full variable domain, its missing parts supplied by reference TRBV30 and TRBJ1-6, is SQTIHQWPATLVQPVGSPLSLECTVEGTSNPNLYWYRQAAGRGLQLLFYSVGIGQISSEVPQNLSASRPQDRQFILSSKKLLLSDSGFYLCAWSVQDNSPLHFGNGTRLTVT.